What follows are 27 T cell receptor beta chains derived from one specimen sequenced in a study of blood T cell repertoires in COVID-19 (dated by TCRdb to about 2020). The library was made by the immunoSEQ multiplex PCR assay. The immuneACCESS repertoire file appears here via TCRdb, limited to in-frame rearrangements. These files lack a portion of the clones; in checked studies, under half of the deficit traces to unresolved V genes, and the cause of the others is not known. The sample contains about 71,000 clones, roughly 82% of them found a single time. The ten top clones hold 28% of the sample. Sequenced material: peripheral blood. These receptors all stem from a woman of 80 years or more with active or convalescent COVID-19.

The chain combines TRBV7-2 with TRBJ2-2; D unresolved. The CDR3 is 14 residues long. Germline CDR1 SGHTA, CDR2 FQGNSA. V shed 1 base and J shed 1 base, with 4 bases lying between them. CDR3 residues: CASSLVRNTGELFF. In nucleotides, the CDR3 is TGTGCCAGCAGCTTAGTTCGGAACACCGGGGAGCTGTTTTTT.

The CDR3 region is CASSQLGQGNNEQFF. CDR3 bases: TGCGCCAGCAGCCAACTGGGACAGGGGAACAATGAGCAGTTCTTC. V gene TRBV5-1 combines with J gene TRBJ2-1; 10 bases fit TRBD1. Trimming removed 4 bases from V and 5 bases from J; junction bases left unmatched: 6. Germline values: CDR1 SGHRS, CDR2 YFSETQ. This CDR3 spans 15 amino acids.

The count of this clone is one. The rearrangement links TRBV9 to TRBJ2-5; 8 bases fit TRBD2. Per the germline V gene, CDR1 is SGDLS and CDR2 is YYNGEE. The CDR3 runs 16 residues. The V segment lost 0 bases and the J segment 1 base; nucleotides outside the gene matches: 5. In DNA, the CDR3 is TGTGCCAGCAGCGTAGATGGGCGGGGGGCCCAAGAGACCCAGTACTTC. It is translated as CASSVDGRGAQETQYF.

This chain links TRBV3-1 (or the pseudogene TRBV3-2) with TRBJ1-1; TRBD1 agrees at 7 bases. V shed 4 bases, J shed 1 base, and the junction held 6 bases outside the gene matches. The germline CDR1 and CDR2 sequences are LGHDT and YNNKEL (reference sequence). CDR3 size: 15 residues. The CDR3 reads CASSLGTASNTEAFF. CDR3 nucleotides: TGTGCCAGCAGCCTGGGGACAGCTTCGAACACTGAAGCTTTCTTT.

This sequence joins TRBV7-2 and TRBJ1-2; 11 positions agree with TRBD1. The CDR3 has 14 residues. Trimming took 4 bases from V and 14 from J; bases not matched to a gene: 12. Germline lookup yields CDR1 SGHTA and CDR2 FQGNSA. The CDR3 DNA reads TGTGCCAGCAGCTACCGGGGGACAGGGGGTTTCTATACCTTC. Translation gives CASSYRGTGGFYTF.

The sample holds a few counts of this clone. The CDR3 bases are TGTGCCAGCAGTACAGGGCAAGCATCACCCCTCCACTTT. This codes for CASSTGQASPLHF. The chain recombines TRBV6-5 with TRBJ1-6, with D possibly matching TRBD1 (6 bases). Germline V gives CDR1 MNHEY, CDR2 SVGAGI. The ends were cut back, 5 bases at V and 10 bases at J, with 12 bases in the middle. The CDR3 contains 13 residues.

The V gene is TRBV4-3, the J gene TRBJ2-1; 7 bases align to TRBD2. V shed 4 bases and J 3 bases; nucleotides not matched to a gene: 12. Germline assignment: CDR1 LGHNA and CDR2 YSLEER. The CDR3 totals 17 residues. The CDR3 loop is CASSPQPWEGNYNEQFF. CDR3 in DNA: TGCGCCAGCAGCCCTCAACCCTGGGAGGGGAACTACAATGAGCAGTTCTTC.

V and J are TRBV5-6 and TRBJ1-6; TRBD1 agrees at 10 bases. The CDR3 is 14 amino acids. The V gene end was trimmed by 5 bases and the J gene end by 14 bases; junction bases not matched to a gene: 10. Germline CDR1 is SGHDT and CDR2 is YYEEEE. CDR3 DNA: TGTGCCAGCAGGTCGGGGACAGGGGTCGGAGCCCTCCACTTT. The encoded protein is CASRSGTGVGALHF. The complete variable domain, with remaining parts taken from reference TRBV5-6 and TRBJ1-6, reads DAGVTQSPTHLIKTRGQQVTLRCSPKSGHDTVSWYQQALGQGPQFIFQYYEEEERQRGNFPDRFSGHQFPNYSSELNVNALLLGDSALYLCASRSGTGVGALHFGNGTRLTVT.

CDR3 sequence (DNA): TGTGCCAGCAGCTTATCGGGAAAGTATCAGCCCCAGCATTTT. It yields the protein CASSLSGKYQPQHF. This sequence joins TRBV7-8 and TRBJ1-5; D gene uncertain. Germline V lookup: CDR1 SGHVS, CDR2 FQNEAQ. The CDR3 length is 14 residues. V was pared by 2 bases and J by 5 bases, with 10 bases between.

This chain links TRBV29-1 with TRBJ2-7; TRBD1 agrees at 7 bases. This CDR3 spans 14 amino acids. The germline V gene encodes CDR1 SQVTM and CDR2 ANQGSEA. Trimming cost V 4 bases and J 1 base; bases outside gene matches: 7. CDR3 amino acids: CSVGTRGFSYEQYF. The DNA of the CDR3 is TGCAGCGTTGGCACCAGGGGGTTTTCCTACGAGCAGTACTTC.

The rearrangement joins TRBV4-1 to TRBJ2-2; 13 nucleotides align to TRBD2. Germline V CDR1 and CDR2: MGHRA, YSYEKL. The CDR3 has 19 amino acids. Trimming removed 2 bases from V and 3 bases from J; junction bases left unmatched: 9. The CDR3 bases are TGCGCCAGCAGCCAATCCCCCACGACTAGCGGGGGGTACACCGGGGAGCTGTTTTTT. Amino acids: CASSQSPTTSGGYTGELFF.

This chain joins TRBV5-6 and TRBJ1-2; a weak D match, TRBD1 (5 bases). The CDR3 has 14 amino acids. Germline V gene data show CDR1 as SGHDT and CDR2 as YYEEEE. V dropped 0 bases and J dropped 3 bases, with 9 bases sitting between them. CDR3 nucleotides: TGTGCCAGCAGCTTGGGTGGCAGGGACTATGGCTACACCTTC. The encoded protein is CASSLGGRDYGYTF.

This clone was observed many times. The chain joins TRBV27 to TRBJ2-1, with 7 bases matching TRBD2. Germline V CDR1 and CDR2: MNHEY, SMNVEV (reference sequence). This CDR3 has 13 residues. Trimming cost V 3 bases and J 9 bases; bases outside gene matches: 5. The CDR3 DNA reads as TGTGCCAGCAGTTTCACTAGCGCTGGTGAGCAGTTCTTC. Protein product: CASSFTSAGEQFF.

This chain connects TRBV12-3 or TRBV12-4 to TRBJ1-2; D gene ambiguous. CDR3 size: 13 residues. Deletions cut 2 bases from V and 8 bases from J, with 12 bases between. DNA of the CDR3: TGTGCCAGCAGTTTATTGTTTGAGGAGGGCTACACCTTC. Amino acids: CASSLLFEEGYTF.

The rearrangement links TRBV27 to TRBJ1-1, with 7 bases that match TRBD1. This CDR3 has 21 residues. After removal of 7 bases from V and 0 bases from J, the junction contained 26 bases not matched to a gene. CDR1 is MNHEY, CDR2 SMNVEV, per germline (reference sequence). The CDR3 DNA sequence: TGTGCCAGCACCTCCCTCCCCATGCAAGCGGGGGACAGTAGATTGAACACTGAAGCTTTCTTT. Translation gives CASTSLPMQAGDSRLNTEAFF.

DNA of the CDR3: TGTGCCAGCAGCTTAGAACGGTACCGTGGCTACACCTTC. Its protein product is CASSLERYRGYTF. The rearrangement links TRBV11-2 to TRBJ1-2; no clear D gene. The V and J ends lost 0 bases and 7 bases respectively, with 9 bases between them. The CDR3 sequence is 13 residues long. The V gene's germline CDR1 is SGHAT and CDR2 FQNNGV.

The J gene is TRBJ1-5, the V gene TRBV27; 9 bases are shared with TRBD1. Per germline, CDR1 MNHEY and CDR2 SMNVEV (reference sequence). J gave up 4 bases and V 5 bases, and 6 bases lay outside the gene matches. The CDR3 length is 15 residues. DNA of the CDR3: TGTGCCAGCAGTCCCGGGACAGGGAGGAATCAGCCCCAGCATTTT. Protein sequence: CASSPGTGRNQPQHF.

The chain is built from TRBV12-5 and TRBJ2-7; 12 bases line up with TRBD2. The V gene end was trimmed by 0 bases and the J gene end by 0 bases; junction bases not matched to a gene: 3. CDR1 is LGHNT and CDR2 is FRNRAP in the germline V gene. The CDR3 has 17 residues. Here the CDR3 DNA reads TGTGCTAGTGGTTTGGTAAGGACTAGCGGGGTCTCCTACGAGCAGTACTTC. Translating gives CASGLVRTSGVSYEQYF.

This clone was seen just once. The chain combines TRBV2 with TRBJ1-1, with D possibly matching TRBD1 (5 bases). In germline, CDR1 is SNHLY, CDR2 FYNNEI. There are 13 residues in the CDR3. Trimming removed 6 bases at V and 3 bases at J, with 11 bases between. The chain's CDR3 is CASRAETDTEAFF. The CDR3 DNA reads as TGTGCCAGCAGGGCTGAGACAGACACTGAAGCTTTCTTT.

The chain joins TRBV7-2 to TRBJ1-2; 7 bases map to TRBD1. This CDR3 is 15 amino acids long. CDR1 and CDR2 from the germline V gene are SGHTA and FQGNSA. V was pared by 1 base and J by 4 bases, with 6 bases of the junction left unmatched. In DNA form, the CDR3 reads TGTGCCAGCAGCTTAGTCCGACAGGGTTCCTATGGCTACACCTTC. This codes for CASSLVRQGSYGYTF. The whole variable domain, remainder taken from reference TRBV7-2 and TRBJ1-2, is GAGVSQSPSNKVTEKGKDVELRCDPISGHTALYWYRQSLGQGLEFLIYFQGNSAPDKSGLPSDRFSAERTGGSVSTLTIQRTQQEDSAVYLCASSLVRQGSYGYTFGSGTRLTVV.

The chain combines TRBV7-3 with TRBJ2-3, with TRBD2 matching 14 bases. CDR3 length: 16 residues. The germline gives CDR1 SGHTA, CDR2 FQGTGA. Unmatched junction bases numbered 4, after V lost 3 bases and J lost 5 bases. The CDR3 coding sequence is TGTGCCAGCAGCTTGAGACTAGCGGGGGGGCGAGATACGCAGTATTTT. Protein sequence: CASSLRLAGGRDTQYF.

The gene calls are TRBV5-1 and TRBJ2-5; 10 bases are shared with TRBD2. This CDR3 contains 15 residues. Unmatched junction bases numbered 5, after V lost 4 bases and J lost 2 bases. Germline V lookup: CDR1 SGHRS, CDR2 YFSETQ. CDR3 sequence reads: CASSRIAGGQETQYF. DNA for the CDR3: TGCGCCAGCAGCCGAATAGCGGGGGGTCAAGAGACCCAGTACTTC. The full variable domain, its missing parts supplied by reference TRBV5-1 and TRBJ2-5, is KAGVTQTPRYLIKTRGQQVTLSCSPISGHRSVSWYQQTPGQGLQFLFEYFSETQRNKGNFPGRFSGRQFSNSRSEMNVSTLELGDSALYLCASSRIAGGQETQYFGPGTRLLVL.

The chain is built from TRBV4-3 and TRBJ2-7, with 10 bases aligning to TRBD1. Germline trimming cut 0 bases from V and 7 bases from J; bases unmatched to any gene: 9. The CDR3 runs to 16 residues. Germline V gene sequence: CDR1 LGHNA, CDR2 YSLEER. The CDR3 nucleotides are TGCGCCAGCAGCCAAGAGGGCGGACAGGGGGTAAGGGAGCAGTACTTC. Its protein is CASSQEGGQGVREQYF.

The rearrangement joins TRBV5-6 to TRBJ2-5; D is unclear. V lost 4 bases to trimming and J lost 5 bases, with 15 bases between them. This CDR3 is 14 amino acids long. Germline values: CDR1 SGHDT, CDR2 YYEEEE. This CDR3 is CASSPEALLETQYF. The CDR3 DNA is TGTGCCAGCAGCCCCGAGGCACTATTGGAGACCCAGTACTTC.

This chain connects TRBV19 to TRBJ1-1; D is possibly TRBD1 (5 bases). The V gene's germline CDR1 is LNHDA and CDR2 SQIVND (reference sequence). This CDR3 is built from 14 residues. The germline V and J ends were trimmed by 7 bases and 0 bases, with 12 bases remaining between them. CDR3 sequence: CASIKPGVNTEAFF. The CDR3 DNA reads as TGTGCCAGTATTAAACCGGGGGTGAACACTGAAGCTTTCTTT.

This rearrangement joins TRBV7-9 to TRBJ2-2; no clear D gene. V was trimmed by 5 bases and J by 5 bases, leaving 15 bases between them. The germline CDR1 and CDR2 sequences are SEHNR and FQNEAQ (reference sequence). There are 15 residues in the CDR3. In DNA, the CDR3 is TGTGCCAGCAGCCCCCCCCTTGACGGGACCGGGGAGCTGTTTTTT. Amino acid sequence: CASSPPLDGTGELFF.

This clone was seen only a few times. V is TRBV6-5 and J is TRBJ2-3, with a possible D match to TRBD2 (6 bases). The CDR3 is made up of 15 amino acids. With 8 bases removed from V and 3 bases from J, the gap between germline ends came to 18 bases. Germline CDR1 MNHEY, CDR2 SVGAGI. CDR3: CASAATAGKTDTQYF. Written as DNA, the CDR3 is TGTGCCAGCGCGGCCACGGCGGGGAAAACAGATACGCAGTATTTT.